This T cell receptor beta chain comes out of a study of STAT5B mutations in CD4+ large granular lymphocyte leukemia (dated by TCRdb to between 2022 and 2023). For the study in its entirety: Among healthy controls, the CDR3 'QG' motif was associated with a particular HLA allele. The purity of purified fractions was confirmed by flow cytometry on FACSCanto II or FACSVerse to exceed 95% among lymphocytes. The study compared the TCRbeta repertoires of patients with CD4+ T-cell large granular lymphocyte leukemia against those of healthy blood donors. Broader findings and caveats from the paper: Enrichment of TRBV06-family usage was observed among the top patient clones (8/27) relative to healthy controls (2/35). CD4-sorted patient repertoires appeared more clonal than healthy CD4+ repertoires, and this difference persisted after removing the putative leukemic clones. Main leukemic clonotypes were private to each patient, although approximately 25% of the main leukemic clonotypes were found at low frequency in the non-leukemic repertoires of other patients. Data were not HLA-matched; higher clonality in CD4+ versus CD8+ T-LGLL could reflect the relatively small sample size.

The healthy control group was made up of more than 35 blood donors, and the Finnish Red Cross blood service supplied their buffy coats. All TCR-sequenced material derived from peripheral blood: patient blood samples and healthy donor buffy coats. Peripheral blood mononuclear cells were isolated by Ficoll-Hypaque gradient centrifugation. CD4+ cells were magnetically purified from the buffy coats of healthy controls. Genomic DNA was extracted using the Gentra Puregene Cell and Tissue kit, and a Qubit 2.0 fluorometer was used to quantify it. Inclusive of the bounding cysteine and phenylalanine, the CDR3 is 12 residues long. Only CDR3 DNA remains: 36 bases, in frame from the first base. V loses 5 bases, J loses 2 bases, and the germline ends lie 6 bases apart. The germline V gene (reference sequence) sets CDR1 to SEHNR and CDR2 to FQNEAQ. The immunoSEQ assay at survey resolution was applied to genomic DNA for sequencing of TCRbeta rearrangements. Per the source publication's procedure: In the TCR sequencing data, the smallest productive clonotype frequency that could be detected was 2.59 x 10-5. Only productive TCRbeta rearrangements, defined as complete and in-frame sequences, were included in the analyses. Sample clonality was computed as Simpson clonality in the immunoSEQ Analyzer version 3.0. Clones were categorized by frequency as very rare, small, medium, large (1-20%) or hyperexpanded (>20%). OLGA 1.2.3 estimated generation probabilities, VDJtools produced V-gene circos plots, VDJdb was queried for specificities, and GLIPH identified CDR3 motifs. TCRdb re-hosts the immuneACCESS table, in-frame sequences only. Its copies lack some clones; in the studies checked, an unresolved V gene accounts for under half of them, and the cause for the rest is not known. D and trimming come from the DNA, and the V and J calls and clone size come from that table. The sample profile shows tens of thousands of clones; roughly 76% of them were found once. The ten top clones hold 3% to 4.5% of the sample.

As regards this clone: This receptor's antigen is unknown. No much larger clone exists at a distance of one base, and base qualities are not known.

The receptor was derived from a human donor in good health. The source material was CD4+ T cells from blood buffy coats. Recombination connected TRBV7-9 to TRBJ2-5, with no D gene named confidently. The CDR3 is CASSLIQETQYF. The nucleotide sequence reads as follows: TGTGCCAGCAGCCTGATACAAGAGACCCAGTACTTC.